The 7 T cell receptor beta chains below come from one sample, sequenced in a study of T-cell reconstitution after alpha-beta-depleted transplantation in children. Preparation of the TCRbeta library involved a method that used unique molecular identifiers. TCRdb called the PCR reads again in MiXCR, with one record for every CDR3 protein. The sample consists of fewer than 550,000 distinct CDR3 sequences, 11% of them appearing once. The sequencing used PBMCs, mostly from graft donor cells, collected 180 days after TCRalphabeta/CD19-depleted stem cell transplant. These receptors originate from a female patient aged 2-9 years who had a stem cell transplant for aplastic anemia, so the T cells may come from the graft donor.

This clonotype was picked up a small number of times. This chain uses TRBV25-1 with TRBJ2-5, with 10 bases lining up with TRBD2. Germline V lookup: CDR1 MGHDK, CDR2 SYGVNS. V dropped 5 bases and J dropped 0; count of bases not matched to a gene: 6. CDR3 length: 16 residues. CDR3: CASSPPGLANQETQYF. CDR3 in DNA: TGTGCCAGCAGTCCCCCGGGACTAGCGAACCAAGAGACCCAGTACTTC.

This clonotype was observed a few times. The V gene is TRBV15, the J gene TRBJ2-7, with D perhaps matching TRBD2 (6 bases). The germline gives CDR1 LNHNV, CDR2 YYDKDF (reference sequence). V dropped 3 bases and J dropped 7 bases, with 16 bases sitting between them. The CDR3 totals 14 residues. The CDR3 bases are TGTGCCACCAGCAGGGGACTGGACGGAGCAGAGCAGTACGTC. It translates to CATSRGLDGAEQYV.

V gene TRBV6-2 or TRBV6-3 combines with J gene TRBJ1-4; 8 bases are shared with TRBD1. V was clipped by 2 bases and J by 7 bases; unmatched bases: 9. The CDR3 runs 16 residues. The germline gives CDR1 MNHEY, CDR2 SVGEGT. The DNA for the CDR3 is TGTGCCAGCAGTTACGGGACAGGAGAAGTCGGTGAAAAACTGTTTTTT. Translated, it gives CASSYGTGEVGEKLFF.

CDR3 bases: TGTGCCAGCAGGCCCACAGGGTTGAGCTACACCTTC. It yields the protein CASRPTGLSYTF. The chain has TRBV28 and TRBJ1-2; TRBD1 might be the D (6 bases). The CDR3 totals 12 residues. Germline CDR1 MDHEN, CDR2 SYDVKM. With 6 bases removed from V and 9 bases from J, the gap between germline ends came to 14 bases.

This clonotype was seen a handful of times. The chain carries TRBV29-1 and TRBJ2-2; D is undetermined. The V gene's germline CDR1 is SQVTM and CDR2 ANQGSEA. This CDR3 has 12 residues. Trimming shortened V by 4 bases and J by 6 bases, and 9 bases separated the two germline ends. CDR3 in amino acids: CSVGPRAGELFF. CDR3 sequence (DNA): TGCAGCGTTGGGCCCCGGGCCGGGGAGCTGTTTTTT.

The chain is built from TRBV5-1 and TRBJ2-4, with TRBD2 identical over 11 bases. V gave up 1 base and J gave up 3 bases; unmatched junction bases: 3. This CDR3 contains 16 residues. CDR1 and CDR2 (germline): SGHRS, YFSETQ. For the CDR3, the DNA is TGCGCCAGCAGCTTGCTAGCGGGAGGTGGCAAAAACATTCAGTACTTC. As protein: CASSLLAGGGKNIQYF.

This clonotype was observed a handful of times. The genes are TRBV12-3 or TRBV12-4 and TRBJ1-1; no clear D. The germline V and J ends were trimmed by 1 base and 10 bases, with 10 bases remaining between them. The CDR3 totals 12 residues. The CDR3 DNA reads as TGTGCCAGCAGTTTAGAGACGGCACGAGCTTTCTTT. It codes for CASSLETARAFF.